This T cell receptor beta chain was recorded in a study of Ad26.COV2.S vaccination and SARS-CoV-2 variants. Whole-study findings and limits: Those who received vaccine or placebo ended up with similar non-spike TCR breadth. Higher spike-specific TCR breadth was found in vaccine recipients than in placebo recipients.

This clone was found a few times. Its antigen is not identified. Treatment specified: some 20 received Ad26.COV2.S at low or high dose, single or two shots; several received placebo; per-sample allocation not given. On day 63 after the first injection, vaccine and placebo recipients gave samples. This CDR3 is 15 amino acids long. Germline lookup yields CDR1 LNHDA and CDR2 SQIVND (reference sequence). V lost 8 bases and J lost 1; bases outside the gene matches: 7. The repertoire was sequenced with immunoSEQ multiplex PCR; TCRdb's copy has only in-frame clones and lacks some. The data hold around 300,000 clones, with 86% observed a single time.

The source of this sequence is a person between 18 and 60 years old who received the Ad26.COV2.S COVID-19 vaccine or a placebo. The chain recombines TRBV19 with TRBJ2-2; 7 bases agree with TRBD1. Sequencing used peripheral blood, obtained in a trial of Ad26.COV2.S vaccine versus placebo. CDR3 protein: CASRSGQMNTGELFF. The CDR3 DNA follows: TGTGCCAGTCGGTCGGGACAGATGAACACCGGGGAGCTGTTTTTT.